These 28 T cell receptor beta chains originate from one sample sequenced in a study of T cells in Graves' hyperthyroidism and ophthalmopathy. Amplified TCR beta CDR3 regions came from RNA transcripts. The HTBI primer set drove a first-round RT-PCR of the TCR CDR3. MiXCR was run by TCRdb on the multiplex PCR reads, yielding one entry per CDR3 protein. The sample carries roughly 660,000 distinct CDR3 sequences, 15% to 20% recorded once. Sequenced material: blood. All receptors derive from a man aged 45 to 65 with Graves' hyperthyroidism.

This clonotype was picked up one time. This chain joins TRBV12-3 or TRBV12-4 and TRBJ2-7; 7 nucleotides line up with TRBD1. After removal of 3 bases from V and 3 bases from J, the junction contained 11 bases not matched to a gene. This CDR3 is built from 16 residues. In DNA form, the CDR3 reads TGTGCCAGCAGTTTCTTCCCGCCCCGGGACAGCTACGAGCAGTACTTC. It yields the protein CASSFFPPRDSYEQYF.

This chain joins TRBV2 and TRBJ1-6; D gene uncertain. Germline lookup yields CDR1 SNHLY and CDR2 FYNNEI. CDR3 length equals 17 residues. V was cut by 6 bases and J by 5 bases, with 20 bases left in between. Here the CDR3 DNA reads TGTGCCAGCAGCCAGACCCCCAACAGACGGAATAATTCACCCCTCCACTTT. It yields the protein CASSQTPNRRNNSPLHF.

Many counts were recorded for this clonotype. V gene TRBV7-2 combines with J gene TRBJ2-7; possibly TRBD1 for D (6 bases). The germline V and J ends were trimmed by 5 bases and 6 bases, with 20 bases remaining between them. The CDR3 covers 15 residues. Germline CDR1 and CDR2: SGHTA and FQGNSA. CDR3 in DNA: TGTGCCAGCAGCCCGGGGCCTAGAAGAGGGGGCGAGCAGTACTTC. Translating it yields CASSPGPRRGGEQYF.

This clonotype was seen ten or more times. The chain employs TRBV10-2 and TRBJ2-5; 11 bases line up with TRBD2. The V gene's germline CDR1 is WSHSY and CDR2 SAAADI. V gave up 6 bases and J gave up 4 bases; unmatched junction bases: 7. CDR3 length: 15 residues. CDR3 sequence reads: CASRTGLAVPETQYF. In DNA, the CDR3 is TGCGCCAGCAGGACGGGACTAGCGGTCCCAGAGACCCAGTACTTC.

About this clonotype: It may be a read error: a sequence one base away is much more abundant. The V call is TRBV12-3 or TRBV12-4, the J call TRBJ2-2; D gene uncertain. CDR3 length: 17 amino acids. The V end was cut by 2 bases, the J end by 4 bases, with 17 bases between. The DNA of the CDR3 is TGTGCCAGCAGTTTACTGAGACTTCGCGCGAGCACCGGGGAGCTGTTTTTT. As protein: CASSLLRLRASTGELFF.

In its sample, this clonotype was seen many times. The gene calls are TRBV5-1 and TRBJ2-5; 9 positions match TRBD1. The ends lost 4 bases at V and 3 bases at J; junction bases unmatched: 4. This CDR3 spans 14 amino acids. The germline gives CDR1 SGHRS, CDR2 YFSETQ. DNA for the CDR3: TGCGCCAGCAGCCGGGACAGGGCGGAAGAGACCCAGTACTTC. Its translation is CASSRDRAEETQYF.

This clonotype was counted many times. The rearrangement links TRBV11-2 to TRBJ2-5; TRBD2 matches 13 bases. CDR3 length equals 17 residues. The germline gives CDR1 SGHAT, CDR2 FQNNGV. V trimming: 3 bases; J trimming: 2 bases; junction bases outside the gene matches: 6. CDR3 nucleotides: TGTGCCAGCAGCTTGGTGGGACTAGCGGGACCTCAAGAGACCCAGTACTTC. Protein: CASSLVGLAGPQETQYF.

This clonotype occurred a few times. The CDR3 protein is CASNAAETSGDNEQFF. In nucleotides, the CDR3 is TGCGCCAGCAACGCGGCGGAAACTAGCGGGGACAATGAGCAGTTCTTC. This chain uses TRBV10-1 with TRBJ2-1; 10 bases agree with TRBD2. Germline V gene sequence: CDR1 WNHNN, CDR2 SYGVQD (reference sequence). This CDR3 has 16 residues. V shed 7 bases and J 5 bases; nucleotides not matched to a gene: 11.

This clonotype was observed at least ten times. The genes are TRBV28 and TRBJ1-1, with D unclear. In germline, CDR1 is MDHEN, CDR2 SYDVKM. The CDR3 extends over 13 amino acids. Trimming took 3 bases from V and 6 from J, leaving 11 bases between them. The CDR3 is CASSFTHIPEAFF. As DNA, the CDR3 is TGTGCCAGCAGTTTTACCCATATTCCTGAAGCTTTCTTT.

This clonotype was seen at least ten times. The CDR3 DNA follows: TGTGCCAGCTCCAAGGGAGAGACCCAGTACTTC. This sequence encodes CASSKGETQYF. The J gene is TRBJ2-5, the V gene TRBV27; unclear D gene. The CDR3 spans 11 residues. Per germline, CDR1 MNHEY and CDR2 SMNVEV (reference sequence). V gave up 8 bases and J gave up 4 bases, with 8 bases separating them.

This clonotype came up many times. The chain carries TRBV7-9 and TRBJ2-3, with D uncertain. The germline gives CDR1 SEHNR, CDR2 FQNEAQ (reference sequence). The V end was cut by 0 bases, the J end by 2 bases, with 9 bases between. The CDR3 contains 15 residues. The CDR3 nucleotides are TGTGCCAGCAGCTTAGCGGGTAGGGCCACAGATACGCAGTATTTT. Translated, it gives CASSLAGRATDTQYF.

This clonotype was counted ten times or more. V is TRBV28 and J is TRBJ2-1; maybe TRBD2 (6 bases). Germline assignment: CDR1 MDHEN and CDR2 SYDVKM. The CDR3 extends over 15 amino acids. V was trimmed by 5 bases and J by 5 bases, leaving 16 bases between them. As DNA, the CDR3 is TGTGCCAGCAGTGGGGGGACTGCGGAGGACAATGAGCAGTTCTTC. The encoded protein is CASSGGTAEDNEQFF.

The chain employs TRBV15 and TRBJ2-7, with 9 nucleotides matching TRBD1. The CDR3 extends over 14 amino acids. V was clipped by 5 bases and J by 5 bases; unmatched bases: 7. Germline CDR1 LNHNV, CDR2 YYDKDF (reference sequence). The CDR3 loop reads CATSDRDRVHEQYF. The CDR3 region has the DNA TGTGCCACCAGCGACCGGGACAGGGTCCACGAGCAGTACTTC.

This clonotype has more than one count but fewer than ten. This chain joins TRBV28 and TRBJ1-2; unclear D gene. The length of the CDR3 is 13 residues. CDR1 is MDHEN and CDR2 is SYDVKM in the germline V gene. V dropped 6 bases and J dropped 4 bases, with 12 bases sitting between them. This CDR3 reads CASSPDAGYGYTF. In DNA form, the CDR3 reads TGTGCCAGCAGCCCCGACGCCGGCTATGGCTACACCTTC.

Ten or more counts support this clonotype. V usage is TRBV11-2 and J usage is TRBJ2-5; D not certain. The CDR3 has 13 amino acids. V lost 0 bases, J lost 5 bases, and 7 bases lay in between. Germline-derived CDR1 and CDR2 are SGHAT and FQNNGV. CDR3: CASSLDQWETQYF. The CDR3 DNA follows: TGTGCCAGCAGCTTAGATCAGTGGGAGACCCAGTACTTC. The entire variable domain, with the rest obtained from reference TRBV11-2 and TRBJ2-5, is as follows: EAGVAQSPRYKIIEKRQSVAFWCNPISGHATLYWYQQILGQGPKLLIQFQNNGVVDDSQLPKDRFSAERLKGVDSTLKIQPAKLEDSAVYLCASSLDQWETQYFGPGTRLLVL.

This clonotype occurred many times. The chain joins TRBV5-1 to TRBJ2-7; 8 positions agree with TRBD2. Trimming removed 2 bases from V and 3 bases from J; junction bases left unmatched: 7. The CDR3 length is 15 residues. CDR1 and CDR2 (germline): SGHRS, YFSETQ. This CDR3 is CASSFTTGGHYEQYF. CDR3 nucleotides: TGCGCCAGCAGCTTTACAACGGGAGGGCACTACGAGCAGTACTTC.

This clonotype has more than one count but fewer than ten. The chain combines TRBV9 with TRBJ2-1; 7 bases are shared with TRBD2. The V and J ends lost 1 base and 4 bases, in that order; junction bases with no gene match: 8. Germline CDR1 and CDR2: SGDLS and YYNGEE. The CDR3 has 16 residues. In nucleotides, the CDR3 is TGTGCCAGCAGCGTAAAACCGCTAGCGGAGTACAATGAGCAGTTCTTC. Its protein product is CASSVKPLAEYNEQFF.

J is TRBJ2-7 and V is TRBV7-3; 8 positions match TRBD2. CDR1 SGHTA and CDR2 FQGTGA come from the germline V gene. CDR3 length: 15 amino acids. After removal of 5 bases from V and 4 bases from J, the junction contained 10 bases not matched to a gene. The CDR3 spells CASSQKRESRYEQYF. Here the CDR3 DNA reads TGTGCCAGCAGCCAAAAGCGGGAGTCCCGTTACGAGCAGTACTTC.

This chain connects TRBV28 to TRBJ2-5; D ambiguous. The CDR3 spans 12 residues. Trimming stripped 8 bases from V and 10 bases from J, with 17 bases between. Germline assignment: CDR1 MDHEN and CDR2 SYDVKM. The chain's CDR3 is CASGTGFKDQYF. DNA of the CDR3: TGTGCCAGCGGAACTGGATTTAAAGACCAGTACTTC.

This clonotype was seen a few times. One end of the junction varies from germline; a read error may be responsible. This sequence joins TRBV3-1 and TRBJ2-2; TRBD2 might be the D (5 bases). The CDR3 loop spans 14 amino acids. Germline V gives CDR1 LGHDT, CDR2 YNNKEL (reference sequence). The CDR3: CAGSLRRDTGELFF. CDR3 DNA sequence: TGTGCCGGCAGCCTTAGGCGGGACACCGGGGAGCTGTTTTTT.

In this sample, this clonotype turned up many times. V gene TRBV20-1 combines with J gene TRBJ1-2; tentative D call: TRBD1 (5 bases). There are 15 residues in the CDR3. Trimming left V 0 bases short and J 0 bases short, with 11 bases between. CDR1 is DFQATT, CDR2 SNEGSKA, per germline (reference sequence). CDR3 loop: CSARDQGNPNYGYTF. CDR3 nucleotide sequence: TGCAGTGCTAGAGATCAGGGCAACCCTAACTATGGCTACACCTTC.

The chain links TRBV18 to TRBJ1-6, with a tentative D call TRBD1 (5 bases). Germline loops: CDR1 KGHSH, CDR2 LQKENI. Trimming took off 5 bases at V and 9 bases at J, with 8 bases between the two ends. This CDR3 is built from 12 residues. CDR3 region: CASSGGLSPLHF. The CDR3 DNA reads TGTGCCAGCTCAGGGGGTCTTTCACCCCTCCACTTT.

This clonotype was observed a handful of times. The V and J genes are TRBV2 and TRBJ1-6, with a tentative D call TRBD1 (5 bases). The germline gives CDR1 SNHLY, CDR2 FYNNEI. V was clipped by 3 bases and J by 0 bases, with 12 bases between them. The CDR3 sequence is 17 residues long. The CDR3 DNA is TGTGCCAGCAGTGAGGGACTACTTAGCTCCTATAATTCACCCCTCCACTTT. Protein sequence: CASSEGLLSSYNSPLHF.

This clonotype was detected many times. J is TRBJ2-5 and V is TRBV6-5; 7 bases align to TRBD1. V lost 0 bases to trimming and J lost 5 bases; unmatched junction nucleotides: 6. Germline V gives CDR1 MNHEY, CDR2 SVGAGI. The CDR3 has 15 residues. The CDR3 sequence is CASSYSGGAWETQYF. CDR3 sequence (DNA): TGTGCCAGCAGTTACTCAGGGGGCGCTTGGGAGACCCAGTACTTC.

This chain connects TRBV28 to TRBJ1-2, with D tentatively TRBD1 (6 bases). CDR3 length: 13 amino acids. V dropped 6 bases and J dropped 4 bases, with 12 bases sitting between them. Per the germline V gene, CDR1 is MDHEN and CDR2 is SYDVKM. The CDR3 is CASRPGTIYGYTF. CDR3 nucleotide sequence: TGTGCCAGCAGGCCCGGGACAATCTATGGCTACACCTTC.

This clonotype has at least ten counts. This sequence joins TRBV12-3 or TRBV12-4 and TRBJ2-1; D possibly corresponds to TRBD2 (6 bases). The CDR3 is made up of 14 amino acids. The V and J ends lost 7 bases and 4 bases respectively, with 14 bases between them. CDR3 DNA: TGTGCCAGCATTGCGCGGGACCCTTACAATGAGCAGTTCTTC. Protein: CASIARDPYNEQFF.

There are a few counts of this clonotype. The rearrangement joins TRBV7-3 to TRBJ2-2; D gene unclear. Trimming pared 5 bases from V and 2 bases from J, leaving 9 bases between. Germline CDR1 reads SGHTA; CDR2 reads FQGTGA. The CDR3 contains 14 residues. CDR3 amino acids: CASSRPANTGELFF. CDR3 bases: TGTGCCAGCAGCAGGCCGGCTAACACCGGGGAGCTGTTTTTT.

This clonotype was found many times. The rearrangement joins TRBV20-1 to TRBJ2-1; D may be TRBD2 (5 bases). The CDR3 consists of 17 residues. Trimming removed 3 bases from V and 2 bases from J, with 20 bases in between. CDR1 and CDR2 from the germline V gene are DFQATT and SNEGSKA (reference sequence). CDR3 residues: CSASGIGESFPYNEQFF. In DNA, the CDR3 is TGCAGTGCTAGCGGGATCGGGGAGAGTTTTCCCTACAATGAGCAGTTCTTC.